Listed below are T cell receptor beta chains from one sample, sequenced in a study of T cells expressing NK-cell markers. TCRdb reprocessed the 5' RACE reads; each CDR3 protein has one entry and no DNA is given. With about 460,000 distinct CDR3 sequences in the sample, the ten largest clones hold 1.4%. Input material: blood T cells: a sorted CD56 or NKG2C T cell subset, CD4+ or CD8+ T cells, or bulk PBMC T cells (not recorded which). These TCRs come from a woman aged 45-59 years in good health. CDR3s include the opening cysteine and the closing phenylalanine or tryptophan.

v_gene	j_gene	CDR3aa
TRBV5-1	TRBJ2-1	CASSLIAGEHGEQFF
TRBV15	TRBJ1-2	CATSRDPTRLRSNYGYTF
TRBV4-1	TRBJ2-1	CASTPFGGLKQFF
TRBV7-9	TRBJ2-3	CASRHSIAGNTDTQYF
TRBV12-3/TRBV12-4	TRBJ2-2	CASSPGLAGVAGELFF
TRBV7-9	TRBJ2-1	CASSLFGRGNEQFF
TRBV27	TRBJ2-3	CASSFVGARDTQYF
TRBV7-6	TRBJ2-3	CASSLGATGGFGTDTQYF
TRBV5-1	TRBJ2-1	CASSFDRDAEQFF
TRBV9	TRBJ2-7	CASSPGHSAYEQYF
TRBV10-1	TRBJ2-3	CASMGVGTDTQYF
TRBV6-1	TRBJ1-5	CASSEMGGGSNQPQHF
TRBV10-3	TRBJ2-1	CAISESGHGEQFF
TRBV15	TRBJ1-3	CATSREASGNTIYF
TRBV6-5	TRBJ2-4	CASSVSGNIQYF
TRBV14	TRBJ2-3	CASSQDRGTSGLDTQYF
TRBV5-1	TRBJ1-1	CASSLGTRAPNTEAFF
TRBV6-5	TRBJ2-5	CASGGGRGQETQYF
TRBV28	TRBJ1-5	CASSRGQGNQPQHF
TRBV27	TRBJ2-5	CASSSSGTSGSKQETQYF
TRBV12-5	TRBJ2-2	CASGPSRSGELFF
TRBV4-1	TRBJ2-5	CASSLGRMETQYF
TRBV29-1	TRBJ1-2	CSVGDREDGYTF
TRBV5-1	TRBJ2-3	CASSTWPVPSTDTQYF
TRBV20-1	TRBJ2-3	CSSQTQGTDTQYF
TRBV21-1	TRBJ2-7	CASRRQAFEQYF
TRBV20-1	TRBJ2-2	CSVRGSGYTGELFF
TRBV20-1	TRBJ2-1	CSASRQGADEQFF
TRBV12-3/TRBV12-4	TRBJ1-5	CASSSLDVGVSNQPQHF
TRBV5-6	TRBJ2-5	CASSSTDGETQYF
TRBV15	TRBJ2-5	CATSRDRDLAEETQYF
TRBV19	TRBJ2-7	CASSSTRSYEQYF
TRBV5-1	TRBJ2-3	CASSLGRQPSSTDTQYF
TRBV12-3/TRBV12-4	TRBJ2-2	CASSSDSVTGELFF
TRBV12-3/TRBV12-4	TRBJ2-1	CASSPIGGGGYNEQFF
TRBV15	TRBJ2-7	CATSQQGTYEQYF
TRBV5-1	TRBJ2-1	CASSPTLVLNNEQFF
TRBV6-5	TRBJ2-7	CASSSRAGYYEQYF
TRBV5-1	TRBJ2-1	CASSLAVNNEQFF
TRBV12-3/TRBV12-4	TRBJ2-1	CASSLGLEWGNEQFF
TRBV20-1	TRBJ2-1	CSARTTPGQGRYEQFF
TRBV7-3	TRBJ1-2	CASSFGPLDRERTYGYTF
TRBV3-1	TRBJ1-2	CASSREGFSGYTF
TRBV12-5	TRBJ2-1	CASGLGYRGEQFF
TRBV19	TRBJ2-3	CASSMGETSTDTQYF
TRBV2	TRBJ1-6	CASSRDNNSPLHF
TRBV20-1	TRBJ2-3	CSASSASGRALHKADTQYF
TRBV4-1	TRBJ2-1	CASSQDPGAMSSYNEQFF
TRBV3-1	TRBJ1-1	CASSPMGAEAFF
TRBV5-1	TRBJ2-5	CASSKNTQGQTQYF
TRBV11-2	TRBJ2-1	CASSLVRPEQFF
TRBV19	TRBJ1-1	CASRRGGTEAFF
TRBV5-4	TRBJ2-2	CASSLAALTGELFF
TRBV12-3/TRBV12-4	TRBJ2-1	CASSFRGIPGLAGVYNEQFF
TRBV19	TRBJ2-1	CASSMRLAGDSNNEQFF
TRBV29-1	TRBJ2-7	CSTKVAPYEQYF
TRBV30	TRBJ1-2	CAWSVSRQGNYGYTF
TRBV6-1	TRBJ2-7	CASSEGQDEQYF
TRBV24-1	TRBJ2-1	CATSDSGIYNEQFF
TRBV6-6	TRBJ2-3	CASSTIAGELGDTQYF